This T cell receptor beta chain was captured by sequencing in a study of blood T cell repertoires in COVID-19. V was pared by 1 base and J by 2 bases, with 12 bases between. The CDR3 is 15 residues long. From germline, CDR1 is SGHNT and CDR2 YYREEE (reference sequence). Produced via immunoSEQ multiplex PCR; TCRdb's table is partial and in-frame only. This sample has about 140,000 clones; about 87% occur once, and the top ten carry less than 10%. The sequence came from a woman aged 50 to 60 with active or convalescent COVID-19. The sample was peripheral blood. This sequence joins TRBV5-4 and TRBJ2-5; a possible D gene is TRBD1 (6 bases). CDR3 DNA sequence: TGTGCCAGCAGCTTGACAGGGATTCGACAAGAGACCCAGTACTTC. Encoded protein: CASSLTGIRQETQYF.